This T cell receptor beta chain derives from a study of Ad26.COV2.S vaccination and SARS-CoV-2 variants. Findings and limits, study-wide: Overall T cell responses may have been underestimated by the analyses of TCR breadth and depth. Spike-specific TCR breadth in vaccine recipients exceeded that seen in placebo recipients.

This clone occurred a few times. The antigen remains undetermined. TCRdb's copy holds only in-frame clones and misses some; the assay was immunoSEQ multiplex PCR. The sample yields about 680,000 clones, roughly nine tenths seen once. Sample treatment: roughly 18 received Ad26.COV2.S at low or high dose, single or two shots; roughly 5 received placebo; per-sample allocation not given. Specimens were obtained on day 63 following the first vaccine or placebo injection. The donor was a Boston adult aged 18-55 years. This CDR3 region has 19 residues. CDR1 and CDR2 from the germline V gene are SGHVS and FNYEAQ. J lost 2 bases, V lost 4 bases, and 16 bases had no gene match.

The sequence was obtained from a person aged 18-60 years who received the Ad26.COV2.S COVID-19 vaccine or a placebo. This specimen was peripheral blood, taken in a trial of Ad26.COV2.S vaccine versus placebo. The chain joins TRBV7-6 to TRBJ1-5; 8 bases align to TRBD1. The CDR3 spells CASSSSGGLDLMGNQPQHF. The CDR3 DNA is TGTGCCAGCAGCTCTTCAGGGGGCCTGGATTTAATGGGCAATCAGCCCCAGCATTTT.